This TCR beta chain was recovered during a study of beta chain features in type 1 diabetes. Study details: The study examined 107,917,701 sorted cells across all samples. Whole-study results and caveats: TCRB CDR3 length was moderately but significantly reduced in all four CD4+ subsets of Type 1 diabetes patients.

About this clone: Its antigen is not identified.

Reverse transcription of all isolated RNA meant that expressed TCRB transcripts were sequenced. Naive, central memory and regulatory T cell samples averaged roughly 3.5 million reads. Assay used: immunoSEQ multiplex PCR; TCRdb lists only in-frame clones, some missing. The data show about 620,000 clones, with 15% to 19% seen just once and 0.07% to 0.095% held by the top ten. The authors took one heparinised blood draw, averaging roughly 120 mL, from each donor. Trimming took off 3 bases at V and 4 bases at J, with 11 bases between the two ends. The germline gives CDR1 LGHNA, CDR2 YNFKEQ. The CDR3 runs 14 residues.

The source is a man between 18 and 35 years old in good health. The sequencing input was naive CD4+ T cells from blood. The chain links TRBV4-2 to TRBJ2-3; D is undetermined. The CDR3 reads CASSHGQLADTQYF. CDR3 coding DNA: TGTGCCAGCAGCCACGGTCAGTTAGCAGATACGCAGTATTTT.